This T cell receptor (beta chain) was recorded in a study of T cells after yellow fever vaccination. The germline V and J ends were trimmed by 7 bases and 4 bases, with 13 bases remaining between them. CDR3 length equals 13 residues. The germline V gene encodes CDR1 ENHRY and CDR2 SYGVKD. TCRdb reprocessed the 5' RACE reads via MiXCR and lists one record per CDR3 protein. The sample lists roughly 500,000 distinct CDR3 sequences; roughly 19% were seen once. The sequenced sample was PBMCs, obtained 15 days after the yellow fever booster vaccination. The receptor was derived from a man in his thirties or forties who received the YFV17D yellow fever vaccine. The chain combines TRBV10-3 with TRBJ1-2; D is unclear. CDR3 nucleotides: TGTGCCATCAAGGTGGAAGTCACCTATGGCTACACCTTC. This encodes CAIKVEVTYGYTF.